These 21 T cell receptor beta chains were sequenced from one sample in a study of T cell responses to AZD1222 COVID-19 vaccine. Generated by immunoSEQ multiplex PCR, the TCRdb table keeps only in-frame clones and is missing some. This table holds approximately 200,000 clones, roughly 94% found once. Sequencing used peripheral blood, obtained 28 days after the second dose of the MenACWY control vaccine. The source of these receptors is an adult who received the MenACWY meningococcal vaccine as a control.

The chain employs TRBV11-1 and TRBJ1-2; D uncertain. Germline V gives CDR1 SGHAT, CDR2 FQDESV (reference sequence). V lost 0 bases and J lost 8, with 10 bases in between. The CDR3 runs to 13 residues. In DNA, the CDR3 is TGTGCCAGCAGCTTAGCGCGGGGTAAAGGCTACACCTTC. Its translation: CASSLARGKGYTF.

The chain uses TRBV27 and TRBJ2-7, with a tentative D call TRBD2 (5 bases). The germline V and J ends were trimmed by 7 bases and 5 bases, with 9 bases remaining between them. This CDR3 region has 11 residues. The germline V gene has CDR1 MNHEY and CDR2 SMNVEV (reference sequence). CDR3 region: CASTKGDEQYF. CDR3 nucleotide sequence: TGTGCCAGCACCAAGGGAGACGAGCAGTACTTC.

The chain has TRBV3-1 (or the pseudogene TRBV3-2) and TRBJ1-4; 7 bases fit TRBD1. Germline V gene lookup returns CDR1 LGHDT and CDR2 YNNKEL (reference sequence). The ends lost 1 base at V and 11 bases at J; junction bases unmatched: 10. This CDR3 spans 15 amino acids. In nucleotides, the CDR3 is TGTGCCAGCAGCCAAGGGCAGGGGGGACGACCGAAACTGTTTTTT. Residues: CASSQGQGGRPKLFF.

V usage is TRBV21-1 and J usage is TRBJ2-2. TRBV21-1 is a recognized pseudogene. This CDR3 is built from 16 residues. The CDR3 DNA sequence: TGTGCCAGCAGCAAAGGCCAAGGGTATGACACCGGGGAGCTGTTTTTT. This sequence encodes CASSKGQGYDTGELFF.

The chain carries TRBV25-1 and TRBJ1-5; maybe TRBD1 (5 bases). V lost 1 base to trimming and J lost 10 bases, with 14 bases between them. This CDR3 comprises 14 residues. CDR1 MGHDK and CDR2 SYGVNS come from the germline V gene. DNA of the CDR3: TGTGCCAGCAGTGAATTCGGGGGAGAGGAACCCCAGCATTTT. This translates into CASSEFGGEEPQHF. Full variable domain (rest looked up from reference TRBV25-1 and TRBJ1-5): EADIYQTPRYLVIGTGKKITLECSQTMGHDKMYWYQQDPGMELHLIHYSYGVNSTEKGDLSSESTVSRIRTEHFPLTLESARPSHTSQYLCASSEFGGEEPQHFGDGTRLSIL.

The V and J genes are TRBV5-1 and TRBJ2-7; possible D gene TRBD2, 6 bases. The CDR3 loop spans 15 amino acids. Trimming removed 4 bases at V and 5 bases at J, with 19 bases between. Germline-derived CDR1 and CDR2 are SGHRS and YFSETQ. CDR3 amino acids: CASSVRPTSWDEQYF. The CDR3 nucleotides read TGCGCCAGCAGCGTACGGCCGACTAGTTGGGACGAGCAGTACTTC.

CDR3: CASSAIASGVGSEQFF. The CDR3 DNA reads as TGTGCCAGCAGCGCAATCGCTAGCGGGGTGGGTAGTGAGCAGTTCTTC. The chain combines TRBV9 with TRBJ2-1; 9 nucleotides align to TRBD2. V was pared by 3 bases and J by 9 bases, with 13 bases of the junction left unmatched. Germline V gene sequence: CDR1 SGDLS, CDR2 YYNGEE. CDR3 length equals 16 residues. Full variable domain (rest looked up from reference TRBV9 and TRBJ2-1): DSGVTQTPKHLITATGQRVTLRCSPRSGDLSVYWYQQSLDQGLQFLIQYYNGEERAKGNILERFSAQQFPDLHSELNLSSLELGDSALYFCASSAIASGVGSEQFFGPGTRLTVL.

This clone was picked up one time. The CDR3 region is CASSQDRGYEKLFF. The CDR3 bases are TGTGCCAGCAGTCAAGACAGGGGATACGAAAAACTGTTTTTT. The rearrangement links TRBV7-9 to TRBJ1-4; 8 bases match TRBD1. The CDR3 has 14 amino acids. The V gene end was trimmed by 6 bases and the J gene end by 8 bases; junction bases not matched to a gene: 8. Germline V gene data show CDR1 as SEHNR and CDR2 as FQNEAQ (reference sequence). Using reference TRBV7-9 and TRBJ1-4 for the parts outside the CDR3, the full variable domain is DTGVSQNPRHKITKRGQNVTFRCDPISEHNRLYWYRQTLGQGPEFLTYFQNEAQLEKSRLLSDRFSAERPKGSFSTLEIQRTEQGDSAMYLCASSQDRGYEKLFFGSGTQLSVL.

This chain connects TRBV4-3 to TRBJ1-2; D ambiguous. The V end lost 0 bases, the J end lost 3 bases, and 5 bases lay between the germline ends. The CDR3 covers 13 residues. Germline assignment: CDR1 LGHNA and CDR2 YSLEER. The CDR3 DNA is TGCGCCAGCAGCCAAGACGGGTACTATGGCTACACCTTC. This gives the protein CASSQDGYYGYTF.

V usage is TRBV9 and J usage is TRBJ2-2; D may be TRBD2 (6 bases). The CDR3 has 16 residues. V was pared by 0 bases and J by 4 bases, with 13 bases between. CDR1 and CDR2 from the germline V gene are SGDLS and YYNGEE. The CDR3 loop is CASSVAPGDATGELFF. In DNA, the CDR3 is TGTGCCAGCAGCGTAGCTCCGGGGGATGCCACCGGGGAGCTGTTTTTT.

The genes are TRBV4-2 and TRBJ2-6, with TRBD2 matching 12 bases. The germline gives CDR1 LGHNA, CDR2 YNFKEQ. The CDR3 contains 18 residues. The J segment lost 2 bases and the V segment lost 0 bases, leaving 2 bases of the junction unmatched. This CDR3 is CASSQETSGGTGANVLTF. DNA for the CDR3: TGTGCCAGCAGCCAAGAGACTAGCGGGGGAACTGGGGCCAACGTCCTGACTTTC.

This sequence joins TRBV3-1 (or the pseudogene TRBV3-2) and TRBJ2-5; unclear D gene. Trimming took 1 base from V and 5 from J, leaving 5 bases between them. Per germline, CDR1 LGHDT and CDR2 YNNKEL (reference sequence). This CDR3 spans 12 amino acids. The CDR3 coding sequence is TGTGCCAGCAGCCAAGTAGGGGAGACCCAGTACTTC. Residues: CASSQVGETQYF.

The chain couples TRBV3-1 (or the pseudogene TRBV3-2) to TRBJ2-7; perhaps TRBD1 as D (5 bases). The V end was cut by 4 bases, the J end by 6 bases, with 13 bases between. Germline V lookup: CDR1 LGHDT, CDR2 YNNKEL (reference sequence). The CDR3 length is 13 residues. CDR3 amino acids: CASSLTGSGEQYF. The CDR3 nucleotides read TGTGCCAGCAGCCTTACAGGCTCAGGCGAGCAGTACTTC.

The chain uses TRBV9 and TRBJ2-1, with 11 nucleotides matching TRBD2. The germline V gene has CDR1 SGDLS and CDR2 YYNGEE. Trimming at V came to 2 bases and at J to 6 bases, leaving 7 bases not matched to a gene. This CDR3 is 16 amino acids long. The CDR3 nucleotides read TGTGCCAGCAGCGTTCTAGGTAGCGGGGGGGCCAATGAGCAGTTCTTC. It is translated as CASSVLGSGGANEQFF.

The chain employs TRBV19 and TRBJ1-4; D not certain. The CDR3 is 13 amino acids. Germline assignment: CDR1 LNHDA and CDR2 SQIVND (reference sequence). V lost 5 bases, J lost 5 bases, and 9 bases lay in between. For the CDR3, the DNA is TGTGCCAGTAGTTTCGGCCAAAATGAAAAACTGTTTTTT. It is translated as CASSFGQNEKLFF.

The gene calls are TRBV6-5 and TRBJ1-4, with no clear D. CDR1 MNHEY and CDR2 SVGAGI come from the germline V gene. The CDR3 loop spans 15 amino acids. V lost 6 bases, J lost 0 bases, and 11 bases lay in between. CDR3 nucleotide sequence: TGTGCCAGCAGCCGACGGTTTGCAACTAATGAAAAACTGTTTTTT. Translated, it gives CASSRRFATNEKLFF.

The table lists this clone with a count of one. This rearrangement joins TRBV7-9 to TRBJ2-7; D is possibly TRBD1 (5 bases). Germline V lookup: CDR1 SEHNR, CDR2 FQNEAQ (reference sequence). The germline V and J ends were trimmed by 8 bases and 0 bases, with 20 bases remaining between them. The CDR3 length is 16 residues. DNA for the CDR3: TGTGCCAGCTCTCTCTGGGGCTCCCTAGGCTCCTACGAGCAGTACTTC. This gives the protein CASSLWGSLGSYEQYF.

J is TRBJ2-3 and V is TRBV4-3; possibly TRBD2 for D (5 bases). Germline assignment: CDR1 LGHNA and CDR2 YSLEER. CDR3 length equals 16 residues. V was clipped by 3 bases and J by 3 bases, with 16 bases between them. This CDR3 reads CASSHSGEGGTDTQYF. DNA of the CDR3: TGCGCCAGCAGCCACTCCGGGGAAGGTGGTACAGATACGCAGTATTTT.

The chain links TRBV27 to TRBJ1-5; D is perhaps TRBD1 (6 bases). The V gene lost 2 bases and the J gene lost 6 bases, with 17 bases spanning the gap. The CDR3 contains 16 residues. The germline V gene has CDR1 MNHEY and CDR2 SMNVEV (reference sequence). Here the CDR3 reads CASSLGGGRPRQPQHF. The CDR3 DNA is TGTGCCAGCAGTTTAGGGGGGGGGCGCCCCCGTCAGCCCCAGCATTTT.

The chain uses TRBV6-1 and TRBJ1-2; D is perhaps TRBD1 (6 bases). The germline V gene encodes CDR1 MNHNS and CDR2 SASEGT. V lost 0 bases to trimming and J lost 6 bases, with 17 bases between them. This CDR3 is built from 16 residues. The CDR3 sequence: CASSEATKPTGHGYTF. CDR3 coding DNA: TGTGCCAGCAGTGAAGCTACCAAACCCACAGGGCATGGCTACACCTTC.

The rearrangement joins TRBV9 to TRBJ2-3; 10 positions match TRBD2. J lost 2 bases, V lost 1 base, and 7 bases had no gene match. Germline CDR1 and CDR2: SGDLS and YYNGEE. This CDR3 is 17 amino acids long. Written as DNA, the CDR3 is TGTGCCAGCAGCGTAAGTCGAAGCGGGGGGGCCACAGATACGCAGTATTTT. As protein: CASSVSRSGGATDTQYF.